Reported below is one TCR beta chain. Its antigen is as yet unknown. This sample stems from a study of OX40 agonist ivuxolimab in advanced cancers. For the study at large: The dose of intravenous ivuxolimab that patients received every 2 weeks ranged from 0.01 to 10 mg/kg. Three patients had partial responses: one hepatocellular carcinoma, two cutaneous melanoma.

There are 14 residues in the CDR3. Germline-derived CDR1 and CDR2 are SGHTA and FQGNSA. Trimming took 4 bases from V and 4 from J; bases not matched to a gene: 4. Repertoires were generated with immunoSEQ multiplex PCR, while TCRdb's copy carries only in-frame clones and drops some. The sample has 37,000 or so clones; around three quarters are singletons. Study-wide findings and caveats: At 0.1 to 3.0 mg/kg, clonal expansion of CD4+ and CD8+ blood T cells had occurred by week 6. In the 0.1-3.0 mg/kg groups, partial responders showed among the lowest expansion.

This sequence joins TRBV7-2 and TRBJ2-3, with 8 bases lining up with TRBD2. Specimen: CD4+ or CD8+ T cells sorted from blood, collected in a trial of the OX40 agonist ivuxolimab. This TCR came from an adult with an advanced solid tumor such as melanoma, head and neck, liver or kidney cancer. As DNA, the CDR3 is TGTGCCAGCAGCTCTCGAGCGGGGGCAGATACGCAGTATTTT. Encoded protein: CASSSRAGADTQYF.